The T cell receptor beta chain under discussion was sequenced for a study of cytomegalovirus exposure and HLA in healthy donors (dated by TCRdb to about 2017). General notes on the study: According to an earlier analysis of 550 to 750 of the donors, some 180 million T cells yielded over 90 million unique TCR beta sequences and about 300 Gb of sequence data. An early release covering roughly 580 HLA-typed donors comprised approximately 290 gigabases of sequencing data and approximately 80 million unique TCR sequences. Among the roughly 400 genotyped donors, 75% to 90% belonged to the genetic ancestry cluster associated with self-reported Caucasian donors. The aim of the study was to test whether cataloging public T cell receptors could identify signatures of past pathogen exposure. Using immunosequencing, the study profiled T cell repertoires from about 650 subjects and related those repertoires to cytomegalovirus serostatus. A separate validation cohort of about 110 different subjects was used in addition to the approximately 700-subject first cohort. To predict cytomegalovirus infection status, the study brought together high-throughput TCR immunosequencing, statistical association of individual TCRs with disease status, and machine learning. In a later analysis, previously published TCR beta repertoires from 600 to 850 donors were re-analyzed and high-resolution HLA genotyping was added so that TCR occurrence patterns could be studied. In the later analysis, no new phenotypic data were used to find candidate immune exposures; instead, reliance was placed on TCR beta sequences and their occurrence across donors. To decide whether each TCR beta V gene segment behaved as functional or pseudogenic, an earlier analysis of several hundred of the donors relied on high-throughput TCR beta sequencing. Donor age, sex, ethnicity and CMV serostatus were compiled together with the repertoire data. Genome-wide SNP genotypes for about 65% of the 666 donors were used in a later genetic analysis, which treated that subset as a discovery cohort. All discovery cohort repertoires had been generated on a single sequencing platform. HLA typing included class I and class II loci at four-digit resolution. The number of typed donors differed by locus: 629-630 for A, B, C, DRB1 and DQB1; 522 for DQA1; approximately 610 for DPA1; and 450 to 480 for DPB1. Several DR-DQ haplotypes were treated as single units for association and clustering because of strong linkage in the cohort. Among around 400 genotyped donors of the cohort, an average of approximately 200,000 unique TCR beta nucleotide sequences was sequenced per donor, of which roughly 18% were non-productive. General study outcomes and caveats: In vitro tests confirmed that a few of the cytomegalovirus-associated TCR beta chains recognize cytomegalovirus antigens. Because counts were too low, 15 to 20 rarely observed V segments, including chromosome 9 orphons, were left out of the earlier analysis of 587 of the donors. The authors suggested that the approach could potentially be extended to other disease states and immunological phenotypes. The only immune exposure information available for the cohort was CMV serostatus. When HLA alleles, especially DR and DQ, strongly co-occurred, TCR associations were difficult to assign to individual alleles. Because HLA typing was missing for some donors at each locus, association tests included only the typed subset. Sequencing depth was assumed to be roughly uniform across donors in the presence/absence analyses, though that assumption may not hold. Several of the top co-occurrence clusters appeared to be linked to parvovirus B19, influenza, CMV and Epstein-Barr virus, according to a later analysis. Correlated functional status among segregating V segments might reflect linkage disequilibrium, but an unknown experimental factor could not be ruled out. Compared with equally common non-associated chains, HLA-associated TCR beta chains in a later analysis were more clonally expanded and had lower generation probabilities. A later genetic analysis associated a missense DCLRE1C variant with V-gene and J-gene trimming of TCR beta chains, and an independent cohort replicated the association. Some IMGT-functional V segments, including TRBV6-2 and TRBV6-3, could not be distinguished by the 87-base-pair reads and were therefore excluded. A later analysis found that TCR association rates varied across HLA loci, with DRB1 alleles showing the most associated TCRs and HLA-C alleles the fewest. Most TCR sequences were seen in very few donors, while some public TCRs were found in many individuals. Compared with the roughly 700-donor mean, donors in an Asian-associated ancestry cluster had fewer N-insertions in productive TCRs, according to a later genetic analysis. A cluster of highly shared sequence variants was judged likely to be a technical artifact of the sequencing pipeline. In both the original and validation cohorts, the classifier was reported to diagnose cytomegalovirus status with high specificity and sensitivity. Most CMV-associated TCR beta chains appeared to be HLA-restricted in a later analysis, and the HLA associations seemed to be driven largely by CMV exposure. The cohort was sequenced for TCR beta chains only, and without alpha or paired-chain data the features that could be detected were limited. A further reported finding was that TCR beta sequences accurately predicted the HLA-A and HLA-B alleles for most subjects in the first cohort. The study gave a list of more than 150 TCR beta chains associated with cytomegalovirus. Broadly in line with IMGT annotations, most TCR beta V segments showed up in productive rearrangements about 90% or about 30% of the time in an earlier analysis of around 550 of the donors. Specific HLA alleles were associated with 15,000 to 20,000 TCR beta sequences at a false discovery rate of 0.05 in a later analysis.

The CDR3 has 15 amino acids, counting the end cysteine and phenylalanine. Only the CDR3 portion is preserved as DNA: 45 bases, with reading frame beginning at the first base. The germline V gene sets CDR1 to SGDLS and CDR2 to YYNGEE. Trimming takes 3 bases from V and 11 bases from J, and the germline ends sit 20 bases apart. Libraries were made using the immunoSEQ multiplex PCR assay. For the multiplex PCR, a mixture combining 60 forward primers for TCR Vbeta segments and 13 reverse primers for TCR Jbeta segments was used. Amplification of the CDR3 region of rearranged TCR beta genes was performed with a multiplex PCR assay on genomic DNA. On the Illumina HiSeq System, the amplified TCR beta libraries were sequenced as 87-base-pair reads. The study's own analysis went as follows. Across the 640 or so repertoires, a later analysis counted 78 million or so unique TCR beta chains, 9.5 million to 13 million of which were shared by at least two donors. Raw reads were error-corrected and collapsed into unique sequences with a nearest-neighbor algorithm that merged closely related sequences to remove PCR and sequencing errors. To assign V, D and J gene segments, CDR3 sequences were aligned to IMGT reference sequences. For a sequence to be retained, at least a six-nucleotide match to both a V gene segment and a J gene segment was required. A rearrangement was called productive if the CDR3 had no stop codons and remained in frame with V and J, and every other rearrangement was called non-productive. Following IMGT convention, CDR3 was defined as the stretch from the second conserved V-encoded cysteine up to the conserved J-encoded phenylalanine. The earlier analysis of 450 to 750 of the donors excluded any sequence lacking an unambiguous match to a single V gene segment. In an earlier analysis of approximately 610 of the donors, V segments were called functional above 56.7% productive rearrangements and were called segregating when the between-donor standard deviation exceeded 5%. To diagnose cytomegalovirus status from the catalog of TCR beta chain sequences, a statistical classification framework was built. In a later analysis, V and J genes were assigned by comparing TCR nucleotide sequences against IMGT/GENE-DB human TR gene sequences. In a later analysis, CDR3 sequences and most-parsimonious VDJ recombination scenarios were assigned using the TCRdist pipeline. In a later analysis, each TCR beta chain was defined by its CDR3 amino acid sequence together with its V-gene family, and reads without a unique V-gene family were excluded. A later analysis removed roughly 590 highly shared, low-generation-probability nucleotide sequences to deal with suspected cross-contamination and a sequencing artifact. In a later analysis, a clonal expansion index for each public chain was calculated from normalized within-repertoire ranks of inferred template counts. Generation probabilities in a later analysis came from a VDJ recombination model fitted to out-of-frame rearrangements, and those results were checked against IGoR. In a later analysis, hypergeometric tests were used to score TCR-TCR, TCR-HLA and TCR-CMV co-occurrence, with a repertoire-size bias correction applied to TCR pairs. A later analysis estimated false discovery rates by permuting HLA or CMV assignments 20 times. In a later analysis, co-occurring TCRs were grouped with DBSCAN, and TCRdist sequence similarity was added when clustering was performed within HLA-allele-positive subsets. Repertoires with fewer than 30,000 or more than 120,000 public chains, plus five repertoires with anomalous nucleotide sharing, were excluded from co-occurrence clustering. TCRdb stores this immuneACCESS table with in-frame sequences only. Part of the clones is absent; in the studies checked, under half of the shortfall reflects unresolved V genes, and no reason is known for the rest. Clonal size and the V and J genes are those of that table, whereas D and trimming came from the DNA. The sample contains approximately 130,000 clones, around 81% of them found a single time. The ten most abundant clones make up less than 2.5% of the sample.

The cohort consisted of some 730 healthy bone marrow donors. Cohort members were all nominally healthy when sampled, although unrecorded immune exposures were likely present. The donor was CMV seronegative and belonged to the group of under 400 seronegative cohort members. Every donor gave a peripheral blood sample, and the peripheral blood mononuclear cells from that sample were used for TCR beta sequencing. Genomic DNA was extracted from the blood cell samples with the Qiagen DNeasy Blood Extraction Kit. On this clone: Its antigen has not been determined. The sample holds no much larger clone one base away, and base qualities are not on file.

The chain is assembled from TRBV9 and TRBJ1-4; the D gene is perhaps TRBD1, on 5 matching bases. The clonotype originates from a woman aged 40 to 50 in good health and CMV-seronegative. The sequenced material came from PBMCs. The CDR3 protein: CASSAYGTPEEKLFF. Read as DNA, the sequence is TGTGCCAGCAGCGCCTACGGGACTCCGGAGGAGAAACTGTTTTTT.